One sample yielded the 29 T cell receptor beta chains listed below, sequenced in a study of T-cell memory formation after mild COVID-19. TCRdb recomputed calls from the 5' RACE reads with MiXCR, one row per CDR3 protein. The table has around 370,000 distinct CDR3 sequences, under 25% seen once; the top ten hold under 15%. Material for sequencing was PBMCs or a T cell subset sorted from them (not recorded which). All receptors come from an adult woman who had mild COVID-19 (a few samples of this study predate the infection). Cell type and time point are not known.

This chain uses TRBV29-1 with TRBJ2-1, with 7 bases fitting TRBD2. Germline CDR1 is SQVTM and CDR2 is ANQGSEA. CDR3 length: 18 amino acids. J gave up 4 bases and V 1 base, and 16 bases lay outside the gene matches. In DNA, the CDR3 is TGCAGCGTTGAAGCCCCCGGGGGGAATAGCGGACTTTACAATGAGCAGTTCTTC. Encoded protein: CSVEAPGGNSGLYNEQFF.

The CDR3 is CASSSLTGASTDTQYF. DNA for the CDR3: TGTGCCAGCAGCTCCCTGACTGGGGCGAGCACAGATACGCAGTATTTT. The chain is built from TRBV7-9 and TRBJ2-3; the D gene is possibly TRBD1 (5 bases). This CDR3 has 16 residues. Trimming stripped 4 bases from V and 0 bases from J, with 14 bases between. The germline CDR1 and CDR2 sequences are SEHNR and FQNEAQ (reference sequence).

This clonotype was counted between two and nine times. The chain employs TRBV3-1 and TRBJ1-2; no clear D gene. The CDR3 contains 14 residues. Germline V gives CDR1 LGHDT, CDR2 YNNKEL (reference sequence). Trimming left V 0 bases short and J 5 bases short, with 10 bases between. CDR3 in amino acids: CASSQEKSTYGYTF. The DNA for the CDR3 is TGTGCCAGCAGCCAAGAGAAATCGACTTATGGCTACACCTTC.

The gene calls are TRBV2 and TRBJ1-1; TRBD1 might be the D (5 bases). V dropped 2 bases and J dropped 12 bases, with 16 bases sitting between them. Germline V gene sequence: CDR1 SNHLY, CDR2 FYNNEI. The CDR3 length is 13 residues. CDR3 protein: CASSEPLTEGTFF. The CDR3 nucleotides read TGTGCCAGCAGTGAACCCCTGACAGAGGGAACTTTCTTT.

The chain combines TRBV30 with TRBJ2-1; D might be TRBD2 (6 bases). The germline V gene has CDR1 GTSNPN and CDR2 SVGIG (reference sequence). Trimming removed 0 bases at V and 4 bases at J, with 16 bases between. This CDR3 region has 16 residues. The CDR3 spells CAWSVLRLASYNEQFF. The CDR3 DNA sequence: TGTGCCTGGAGTGTACTGAGGCTAGCGTCTTACAATGAGCAGTTCTTC.

Only a few counts were recorded for this clonotype. The rearrangement uses TRBV4-1 and TRBJ2-1; D remains unclear. Germline CDR1 and CDR2: MGHRA and YSYEKL. With 1 base removed from V and 2 bases from J, the gap between germline ends came to 12 bases. The CDR3 has 16 amino acids. The CDR3 DNA sequence: TGCGCCAGCAGCCAAGGGACCTCTCTTCCCTACAATGAGCAGTTCTTC. This sequence encodes CASSQGTSLPYNEQFF.

This clonotype was counted between two and nine times. The gene calls are TRBV2 and TRBJ2-3; 15 nucleotides line up with TRBD2. Germline V gives CDR1 SNHLY, CDR2 FYNNEI. There are 16 residues in the CDR3. After removal of 6 bases from V and 4 bases from J, the junction contained 5 bases not matched to a gene. The CDR3 loop is CASRPGLAGGPDTQYF. The CDR3 nucleotides are TGTGCCAGCAGACCTGGACTAGCGGGGGGGCCAGATACGCAGTATTTT.

This sequence joins TRBV7-3 and TRBJ2-1, with unresolved D. The ends were cut back, 5 bases at V and 7 bases at J, with 15 bases in the middle. The CDR3 runs 14 residues. Germline V gene data show CDR1 as SGHTA and CDR2 as FQGTGA. The CDR3 nucleotides are TGTGCCAGCAGCCCCCTGGTGAGCTCAAATGAGCAGTTCTTC. This sequence encodes CASSPLVSSNEQFF.

The chain has TRBV14 and TRBJ1-3, with D maybe TRBD1 (5 bases). The CDR3 is 16 amino acids. Germline CDR1 and CDR2: SGHDN and FVKESK. V lost 4 bases to trimming and J lost 0 bases, with 13 bases between them. The CDR3 reads CASSRWTSHSGNTIYF. CDR3 sequence (DNA): TGTGCCAGCAGCCGGTGGACATCTCACTCTGGAAACACCATATATTTT.

This clonotype has just a few counts. The genes are TRBV12-3 or TRBV12-4 and TRBJ2-2; 11 positions match TRBD2. The ends lost 6 bases at V and 10 bases at J; junction bases unmatched: 1. The CDR3 runs to 12 residues. The CDR3, as DNA: TGTGCCAGCAGACTAGCGGGAGAGGAGCTGTTTTTT. Translation gives CASRLAGEELFF.

Remarks on this clonotype: A junction boundary mismatches the germline segment, possibly from a read error. The J gene is TRBJ2-7, the V gene TRBV3-1; D uncertain. The CDR3 totals 14 residues. Per the germline V gene, CDR1 is LGHDT and CDR2 is YNNKEL (reference sequence). CDR3 residues: CASSKDAARGEQYF. The CDR3 nucleotides are TGTGCCAGCAGCAAAGATGCGGCAAGAGGCGAGCAGTACTTC.

The chain uses TRBV6-5 and TRBJ1-2; D call uncertain. Trimming shortened V by 5 bases and J by 5 bases, and 9 bases separated the two germline ends. This CDR3 region has 12 residues. CDR1 MNHEY and CDR2 SVGAGI come from the germline V gene. CDR3 in amino acids: CASSMTGYGYTF. Written as DNA, the CDR3 is TGTGCCAGCAGTATGACCGGGTATGGCTACACCTTC.

This clonotype has only a few counts. The CDR3 bases are TGCAGTGCTAGGGACTGGAGAGTAGGCACAGATACGCAGTATTTT. It is translated as CSARDWRVGTDTQYF. The J gene is TRBJ2-3, the V gene TRBV20-1, with D tentatively TRBD2 (5 bases). V lost 3 bases and J lost 1, with 14 bases in between. Per the germline V gene, CDR1 is DFQATT and CDR2 is SNEGSKA (reference sequence). The CDR3 is 15 residues long.

This CDR3 reads CASSQDRTPGGYTF. The CDR3 DNA reads TGCGCCAGCAGCCAAGATCGGACGCCGGGGGGCTACACCTTC. This sequence joins TRBV4-1 and TRBJ1-2; D not resolved. V was cut by 0 bases and J by 8 bases, with 13 bases left in between. The CDR3 sequence is 14 residues long. The V gene's germline CDR1 is MGHRA and CDR2 YSYEKL.

There are many counts of this clonotype. The chain uses TRBV12-3 or TRBV12-4 and TRBJ2-7, with 8 bases matching TRBD1. With 6 bases clipped from V and 5 bases from J, the junction kept 6 bases outside the gene matches. The CDR3 extends over 13 amino acids. In DNA, the CDR3 is TGTGCCAGCAGCCCGGCAGGGGGCGACGAGCAGTACTTC. This codes for CASSPAGGDEQYF.

The V gene is TRBV11-2, the J gene TRBJ2-3, with D possibly matching TRBD2 (5 bases). Germline values: CDR1 SGHAT, CDR2 FQNNGV. The ends were cut back, 4 bases at V and 1 base at J, with 15 bases in the middle. This CDR3 has 16 residues. CDR3 sequence: CASSSPALRGTDTQYF. CDR3 DNA: TGTGCCAGCAGCTCCCCGGCCCTGAGGGGCACAGATACGCAGTATTTT. The full variable domain, in which reference TRBV11-2 and TRBJ2-3 provide the parts outside the CDR3, is EAGVAQSPRYKIIEKRQSVAFWCNPISGHATLYWYQQILGQGPKLLIQFQNNGVVDDSQLPKDRFSAERLKGVDSTLKIQPAKLEDSAVYLCASSSPALRGTDTQYFGPGTRLTVL.

This clonotype has a handful of counts. This chain uses TRBV19 with TRBJ1-2; the D gene is possibly TRBD1 (5 bases). The V end lost 7 bases, the J end lost 7 bases, and 16 bases lay between the germline ends. CDR1 LNHDA and CDR2 SQIVND come from the germline V gene (reference sequence). This CDR3 has 13 residues. The CDR3 protein is CASTITQGAGYTF. DNA of the CDR3: TGTGCCAGTACGATTACGCAGGGTGCTGGCTACACCTTC. The variable domain in full, completed from reference TRBV19 and TRBJ1-2, reads DGGITQSPKYLFRKEGQNVTLSCEQNLNHDAMYWYRQDPGQGLRLIYYSQIVNDFQKGDIAEGYSVSREKKESFPLTVTSAQKNPTAFYLCASTITQGAGYTFGSGTRLTVV.

The chain couples TRBV12-3 or TRBV12-4 to TRBJ1-5; weak D call: TRBD1 (5 bases). The V gene lost 5 bases and the J gene lost 4 bases, with 12 bases spanning the gap. This CDR3 contains 14 residues. This CDR3 reads CASSPTRGNQPQHF. In DNA, the CDR3 is TGTGCCAGCAGTCCAACCCGGGGGAATCAGCCCCAGCATTTT.

The rearrangement uses TRBV7-9 and TRBJ2-1, with D possibly being TRBD1 (5 bases). The CDR3 contains 13 residues. CDR1 and CDR2 from the germline V gene are SEHNR and FQNEAQ (reference sequence). V was trimmed by 6 bases and J by 3 bases, leaving 9 bases between them. DNA of the CDR3: TGTGCCAGCAGGGGCAGGGTCTACAATGAGCAGTTCTTC. This gives the protein CASRGRVYNEQFF.

This clonotype was seen a handful of times. The chain links TRBV7-2 to TRBJ1-2; 9 bases fit TRBD1. This CDR3 contains 18 residues. CDR1 is SGHTA and CDR2 is FQGNSA in the germline V gene. Trimming took 5 bases from V and 0 from J; bases not matched to a gene: 13. CDR3 bases: TGTGCCAGCAGCGCGGACAGGGGACGAATCCTATCTAACTATGGCTACACCTTC. It translates to CASSADRGRILSNYGYTF.

The chain carries TRBV5-1 and TRBJ2-5; 13 bases are shared with TRBD2. Germline CDR1 is SGHRS and CDR2 is YFSETQ. V lost 4 bases and J lost 3; bases outside the gene matches: 6. CDR3 length: 16 amino acids. CDR3 protein: CASSRTSGGKKETQYF. For the CDR3, the DNA is TGCGCCAGCAGCCGGACTAGCGGGGGCAAAAAAGAGACCCAGTACTTC. The whole variable domain, filled in from reference TRBV5-1 and TRBJ2-5, reads KAGVTQTPRYLIKTRGQQVTLSCSPISGHRSVSWYQQTPGQGLQFLFEYFSETQRNKGNFPGRFSGRQFSNSRSEMNVSTLELGDSALYLCASSRTSGGKKETQYFGPGTRLLVL.

The chain is built from TRBV11-3 and TRBJ2-5; unclear D gene. Between the trimmed V and J ends, which lost 2 bases and 5 bases, there was a span of 9 bases. Looked up from germline, CDR1 is SGHNT and CDR2 is YENEEA. There are 13 residues in the CDR3. The CDR3 reads CASSLIGGETQYF. The CDR3 DNA sequence: TGTGCCAGCAGCTTAATCGGTGGGGAGACCCAGTACTTC.

To note about this clonotype: Relative to the germline gene, one junction end is altered; a read error may explain this. The chain joins TRBV11-1 to TRBJ1-3; 7 nucleotides match TRBD1. There are 14 residues in the CDR3. Looked up from germline, CDR1 is SGHAT and CDR2 is FQDESV (reference sequence). CDR3 loop: CASSSTGSGSTIYF. The DNA of the CDR3 is TGTGCCAGCAGCTCGACAGGGAGTGGAAGCACCATATATTTT.

In nucleotides, the CDR3 is TGTGCCAGTAGTATCCCCCGTGGGGCGGGAAGCGGTGAGCAGTTCTTC. It is translated as CASSIPRGAGSGEQFF. The chain joins TRBV19 to TRBJ2-1; possibly TRBD2 for D (6 bases). The ends were cut back, 3 bases at V and 9 bases at J, with 21 bases in the middle. The CDR3 length is 16 residues. CDR1 and CDR2 (germline): LNHDA, SQIVND (reference sequence).

This clonotype was observed a few times. The chain employs TRBV12-3 or TRBV12-4 and TRBJ1-2; D unresolved. V gave up 3 bases and J gave up 3 bases, with 14 bases separating them. The CDR3 contains 15 residues. The CDR3 protein is CASSFNGDPYYGYTF. As DNA, the CDR3 is TGTGCCAGCAGTTTTAACGGTGACCCTTACTATGGCTACACCTTC.

This clonotype occurred a few times. A read error may account for a junction end that differs from germline. The chain links TRBV27 to TRBJ2-5; a possible D gene is TRBD1 (6 bases). This CDR3 contains 12 residues. Germline V gene sequence: CDR1 MNHEY, CDR2 SMNVEV (reference sequence). The CDR3 bases are TGTGCCAGCAGTTACCTTGGACAGTCCCTCTTCTTC. Encoded protein: CASSYLGQSLFF.

The chain has TRBV7-9 and TRBJ1-2; 7 bases fit TRBD1. Germline lookup yields CDR1 SEHNR and CDR2 FQNEAQ (reference sequence). The CDR3 is made up of 15 amino acids. J gave up 3 bases and V 1 base, and 5 bases lay outside the gene matches. CDR3: CASSLEGQDYYGYTF. The CDR3 DNA sequence: TGTGCCAGCAGCTTAGAAGGACAGGACTACTATGGCTACACCTTC.

This clonotype has more than one count but fewer than ten. The chain joins TRBV5-5 to TRBJ2-2, with no clear D. The germline gives CDR1 SGHKS, CDR2 YYEKEE (reference sequence). The CDR3 contains 13 residues. Trimming cost V 0 bases and J 6 bases, with 6 bases left between them. Written as DNA, the CDR3 is TGTGCCAGCAGCTTGGATTGGTCCGGGGAGCTGTTTTTT. Residues: CASSLDWSGELFF.

In regard to this clonotype: A read error may be the cause here, since a much bigger clone is one base away. The chain carries TRBV6-1 and TRBJ1-1; D ambiguous. The CDR3 contains 12 residues. Looked up from germline, CDR1 is MNHNS and CDR2 is SASEGT. The chain's CDR3 is CDSSLQRTEAFF. CDR3 sequence (DNA): TGTGACAGCAGTTTGCAGAGGACTGAAGCTTTCTTT.